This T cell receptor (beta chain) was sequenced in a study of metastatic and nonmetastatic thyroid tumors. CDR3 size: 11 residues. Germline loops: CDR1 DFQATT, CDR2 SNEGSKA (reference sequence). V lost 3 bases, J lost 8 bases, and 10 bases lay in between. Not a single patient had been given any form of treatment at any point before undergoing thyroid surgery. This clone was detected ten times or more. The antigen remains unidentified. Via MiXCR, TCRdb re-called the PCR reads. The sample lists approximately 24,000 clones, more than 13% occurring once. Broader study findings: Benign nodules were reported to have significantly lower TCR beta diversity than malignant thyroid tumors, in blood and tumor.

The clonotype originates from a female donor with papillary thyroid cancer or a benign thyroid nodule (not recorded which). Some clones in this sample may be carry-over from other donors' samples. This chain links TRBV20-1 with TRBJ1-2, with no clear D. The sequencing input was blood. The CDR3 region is CSARVPGGYTF. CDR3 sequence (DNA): TGCAGTGCTAGGGTGCCGGGGGGCTACACCTTC.